This T cell receptor (beta chain) is from a study of T-cell reconstitution after alpha-beta-depleted transplantation in children. Points from the study as a whole: A year had passed since transplant, and T-cell counts and diversity by then came mostly from newly produced T cells. Several hundred rapidly expanded clones from non-depleted graft cells reportedly supplied alpha-beta T cells about two months post-transplant. Surviving thymic progenitors and recipient T cells were the source of high TCRbeta diversity at day 60 in some patients.

Unique molecular identifiers were incorporated into the prepared TCRbeta library. TCRdb processed the PCR reads anew with MiXCR; each CDR3 protein has one entry. The sample yields almost 500,000 distinct CDR3 sequences, about 10% seen once. In this sample, this clonotype turned up a few times. Antigen: not known. Trimming took off 0 bases at V and 7 bases at J, with 7 bases between the two ends. This CDR3 has 13 residues. Per the germline V gene, CDR1 is MNHEY and CDR2 is SMNVEV (reference sequence). This sequence originates from a child under 10 years old with inherited bone marrow failure, due to receive a stem cell transplant. V and J are TRBV27 and TRBJ1-5; no clear D. This specimen was PBMCs, taken before TCRalphabeta/CD19-depleted stem cell transplant. The CDR3, as DNA: TGTGCCAGCAGTTTATCTGATGGGCAGCCCCAGCATTTT. Translating gives CASSLSDGQPQHF.